This entry lists 3 T cell receptor beta chains sequenced from one sample in a study of beta chain features in type 1 diabetes. General study findings and limits: Among all four CD4+ subsets, Type 1 diabetes patients had TCRB CDR3s that were moderately but significantly shorter.

For these receptors, no antigen is known. The authors reverse transcribed all of the isolated RNA, so sequencing captured expressed TCRB transcripts. The repertoire was sequenced with immunoSEQ multiplex PCR; TCRdb's copy has only in-frame clones and lacks some. The table includes 330,000 or so clones, roughly 12% detected once. The material sequenced was naive CD4+ T cells from blood. Source of these receptors: a young woman with type 1 diabetes.

The V gene is TRBV25-1, the J gene TRBJ2-3; 8 nucleotides match TRBD2. The germline V gene has CDR1 MGHDK and CDR2 SYGVNS. V was pared by 3 bases and J by 4 bases, with 6 bases of the junction left unmatched. The CDR3 runs 15 residues. The DNA of the CDR3 is TGTGCCAGCAGTGATAGTGGACTAGCATCAGATACGCAGTATTTT. Encoded protein: CASSDSGLASDTQYF.

The chain has TRBV29-1 and TRBJ2-5, with TRBD1 as a possible D gene (6 bases). From germline, CDR1 is SQVTM and CDR2 ANQGSEA. Trimming cost V 6 bases and J 0 bases, with 20 bases left between them. This CDR3 is 16 amino acids long. The CDR3 DNA is TGCAGCGTAAAGATTAAGGACAGTTGGTACCAAGAGACCCAGTACTTC. Encoded protein: CSVKIKDSWYQETQYF.

This clone turned up a few times. J is TRBJ1-1 and V is TRBV18, with D perhaps matching TRBD1 (5 bases). Looked up from germline, CDR1 is KGHSH and CDR2 is LQKENI. Trimming removed 6 bases at V and 1 base at J, with 15 bases between. The CDR3 has 15 residues. Written as DNA, the CDR3 is TGTGCCAGCTCCCCCAACGGGGGGGAGAACACTGAAGCTTTCTTT. Its translation is CASSPNGGENTEAFF.